This is a list of T cell receptor beta chains from one sample in a study of T cell repertoires and HLA-DP antigens. These receptors have no identified antigens. Clones were read by immunoSEQ multiplex PCR, and TCRdb kept only the in-frame ones, dropping some. The data contain approximately 86,000 clones, approximately 89% of them seen just once; the ten biggest clones take up 1.5% to 2%. Sequenced: CD4+ T cells from PBMCs. The receptors stem from a man in his forties or fifties in good health and CMV-seronegative. CDR3s include the opening cysteine and the closing phenylalanine or tryptophan. D genes are given only for firm matches. Some rows mark clone size as missing; the rest say once, few, many or name a class of expanded clone.

J: TRBJ1-2
D: .
size: .
V: TRBV9
CDR3: CASSVAPNKGLNYGYTF
DNA: TGTGCCAGCAGCGTAGCCCCAAACAAGGGTTTAAACTATGGCTACACCTTC

J: TRBJ1-1
D: .
size: .
V: TRBV27
CDR3: CASSRRTDRNTEAFF
DNA: TGTGCCAGCAGCCGAAGGACAGATAGGAACACTGAAGCTTTCTTT

J: TRBJ2-7
D: .
size: once
V: TRBV7-6
CDR3: CASSPGAMASTHEQYF
DNA: TGTGCCAGCAGCCCGGGGGCGATGGCTAGTACCCACGAGCAGTACTTC

J: TRBJ1-3
D: .
size: .
V: TRBV11-1
CDR3: CASSSGGTIYF
DNA: TGTGCCAGCAGCTCCGGAGGCACCATATATTTT

J: TRBJ2-1
D: TRBD2
size: .
V: TRBV7-2
CDR3: CASSLEGTRGNEQFF
DNA: TGTGCCAGCAGCTTAGAGGGGACTAGGGGCAATGAGCAGTTCTTC

J: TRBJ2-5
D: TRBD2
size: .
V: TRBV5-4
CDR3: CASSQPDGRETQYF
DNA: TGTGCCAGCAGCCAACCGGACGGGAGGGAGACCCAGTACTTC

J: TRBJ2-1
D: TRBD2
size: .
V: TRBV5-1
CDR3: CASRPTSGSDNEQFF
DNA: TGCGCCAGCAGACCGACTAGCGGGAGTGACAATGAGCAGTTCTTC

J: TRBJ1-4
D: .
size: .
V: TRBV28
CDR3: CASSPRTYKIEKLFF
DNA: TGTGCCAGCAGTCCCCGAACGTACAAAATTGAAAAACTGTTTTTT

J: TRBJ2-1
D: .
size: once
V: TRBV5-1
CDR3: CASSSDLNGEFF
DNA: TGCGCCAGCAGCTCCGACCTGAACGGGGAGTTCTTC

J: TRBJ1-1
D: TRBD1
size: .
V: TRBV7-8
CDR3: CASSLAQGAVEAFF
DNA: TGTGCCAGCAGCTTAGCGCAGGGGGCGGTTGAAGCTTTCTTT

J: TRBJ1-4
D: .
size: .
V: TRBV2
CDR3: CASSDSGPGLFF
DNA: TGTGCCAGCAGTGATTCGGGTCCGGGACTGTTTTTT

J: TRBJ2-1
D: .
size: .
V: TRBV28
CDR3: CASSLWAENNEQFF
DNA: TGTGCCAGCAGTTTATGGGCCGAAAACAATGAGCAGTTCTTC

J: TRBJ2-7
D: TRBD2
size: .
V: TRBV29-1
CDR3: CSVDGGLAGVSEQYF
DNA: TGCAGCGTTGACGGGGGCCTAGCGGGAGTGAGCGAGCAGTACTTC

J: TRBJ2-5
D: TRBD2
size: .
V: TRBV19
CDR3: CASSLSPGLASGQYF
DNA: TGTGCCAGTAGTCTATCCCCGGGACTAGCCTCGGGCCAGTACTTC

J: TRBJ2-7
D: .
size: .
V: TRBV6-5
CDR3: CASSYSVWGPYEQYF
DNA: TGTGCCAGCAGTTACTCGGTATGGGGTCCCTACGAGCAGTACTTC

J: TRBJ2-2
D: .
size: .
V: TRBV25-1
CDR3: CASSARQDTGELFF
DNA: TGTGCCAGCAGTGCACGACAGGACACCGGGGAGCTGTTTTTT

J: TRBJ1-6
D: TRBD1
size: few
V: TRBV19
CDR3: CASSITDRGPLNSPLHF
DNA: TGTGCCAGTAGTATAACTGACAGGGGGCCTTTGAATTCACCCCTCCACTTT

J: TRBJ2-5
D: TRBD2
size: once
V: TRBV9
CDR3: CASSVGGAGGYQETQYF
DNA: TGTGCCAGCAGCGTAGGCGGAGCGGGAGGGTATCAAGAGACCCAGTACTTC

J: TRBJ1-4
D: .
size: .
V: TRBV4-3
CDR3: CASGYIGGNEKLFF
DNA: TGCGCCAGCGGATACATCGGAGGTAATGAAAAACTGTTTTTT

J: TRBJ2-7
D: TRBD1
size: .
V: TRBV27
CDR3: CASSPRQGTYEQYF
DNA: TGTGCCAGCAGTCCCCGACAGGGCACCTACGAGCAGTACTTC

J: TRBJ2-5
D: TRBD2
size: .
V: TRBV5-1
CDR3: CASSLRTSGGQETQYF
DNA: TGCGCCAGCAGCTTGCGAACTAGCGGGGGACAAGAGACCCAGTACTTC

J: TRBJ2-7
D: TRBD2
size: .
V: TRBV7-8
CDR3: CASSFTGTSVYEQYF
DNA: TGTGCCAGCAGCTTTACCGGGACTAGCGTTTACGAGCAGTACTTC

J: TRBJ2-5
D: TRBD1
size: .
V: TRBV2
CDR3: CASSDGTGVVETQYF
DNA: TGTGCCAGCAGTGATGGGACAGGGGTAGTCGAGACCCAGTACTTC

J: TRBJ2-1
D: .
size: .
V: TRBV10-3
CDR3: CAITPGQSYNEQFF
DNA: TGTGCCATCACTCCCGGCCAATCCTACAATGAGCAGTTCTTC

J: TRBJ2-5
D: TRBD1
size: .
V: TRBV5-4
CDR3: CASSLKQGLETQYF
DNA: TGTGCCAGCAGCTTGAAACAGGGGTTAGAGACCCAGTACTTC

J: TRBJ1-3
D: .
size: .
V: TRBV7-2
CDR3: CASSLATDSGNTIYF
DNA: TGTGCCAGCAGCTTAGCCACGGACTCTGGAAACACCATATATTTT

J: TRBJ2-1
D: .
size: .
V: TRBV6-7
CDR3: CASSYRGAPINEQFF
DNA: TGTGCCAGCAGTTACCGGGGGGCCCCCATCAATGAGCAGTTCTTC

J: TRBJ1-3
D: .
size: .
V: TRBV4-1
CDR3: CASSPLRASSGNTIYF
DNA: TGCGCCAGCAGCCCACTTCGGGCGAGCTCTGGAAACACCATATATTTT

J: TRBJ2-3
D: .
size: .
V: TRBV5-1
CDR3: CASSSGDPGLLQYF
DNA: TGCGCCAGCAGCTCAGGGGACCCGGGTCTTTTGCAGTATTTT

J: TRBJ2-1
D: .
size: .
V: TRBV7-2
CDR3: CASSSQAFYNEQFF
DNA: TGTGCCAGCAGCTCCCAGGCCTTCTACAATGAGCAGTTCTTC

J: TRBJ2-5
D: .
size: .
V: TRBV7-9
CDR3: CASSLAGGGETQYF
DNA: TGTGCCAGCAGCTTAGCGGGGGGCGGGGAGACCCAGTACTTC

J: TRBJ1-6
D: TRBD1
size: .
V: TRBV27
CDR3: CASSPYPLTGGFSPLHF
DNA: TGTGCCAGCAGTCCCTACCCGTTGACAGGGGGTTTTTCACCCCTCCACTTT

J: TRBJ1-2
D: TRBD1
size: .
V: TRBV19
CDR3: CASSQDRVGYGYTF
DNA: TGTGCCAGTAGTCAGGACAGGGTCGGCTATGGCTACACCTTC

J: TRBJ1-1
D: .
size: .
V: TRBV27
CDR3: CASSLYSPVPKDTEAFF
DNA: TGTGCCAGCAGTTTATACAGTCCAGTACCCAAAGACACTGAAGCTTTCTTT

J: TRBJ1-3
D: .
size: .
V: TRBV14
CDR3: CASSQDSLLTLSGNTIYF
DNA: TGTGCCAGCAGCCAGGACAGTCTACTCACTTTATCTGGAAACACCATATATTTT

J: TRBJ2-5
D: TRBD2
size: .
V: TRBV7-2
CDR3: CASSFFSGAYQETQYF
DNA: TGTGCCAGCAGCTTTTTTAGCGGGGCGTACCAAGAGACCCAGTACTTC

J: TRBJ1-4
D: TRBD1
size: .
V: TRBV4-1
CDR3: CASSPDRVHEKLFF
DNA: TGCGCCAGCAGCCCGGACAGGGTGCATGAAAAACTGTTTTTT

J: TRBJ1-1
D: .
size: few
V: TRBV30
CDR3: CAWADSHTEAFF
DNA: TGTGCCTGGGCAGACAGTCATACTGAAGCTTTCTTT

J: TRBJ2-7
D: .
size: .
V: TRBV28
CDR3: CASSLRGVLYEQYF
DNA: TGTGCCAGCAGTTTGAGAGGGGTCCTCTACGAGCAGTACTTC

J: TRBJ1-3
D: .
size: .
V: TRBV29-1
CDR3: CSVPGSAGNTIYF
DNA: TGCAGCGTCCCCGGCTCTGCTGGAAACACCATATATTTT

J: TRBJ1-4
D: .
size: .
V: TRBV15
CDR3: CATSREQAVNEKLFF
DNA: TGTGCCACCAGCAGAGAGCAGGCGGTGAATGAAAAACTGTTTTTT

J: TRBJ1-6
D: .
size: few
V: TRBV5-6
CDR3: CASSLFGGNRSPLHF
DNA: TGTGCCAGCAGCTTGTTTGGGGGAAATCGGTCACCCCTCCACTTT

J: TRBJ2-1
D: TRBD2
size: .
V: TRBV18
CDR3: CASSPSGDAARKFF
DNA: TGTGCCAGCTCACCTAGCGGGGACGCCGCTCGGAAGTTCTTC

J: TRBJ1-5
D: .
size: .
V: TRBV6-1
CDR3: CASRTGNWGNQPQHF
DNA: TGTGCCAGCAGAACAGGAAATTGGGGCAATCAGCCCCAGCATTTT

J: TRBJ1-4
D: .
size: .
V: TRBV7-9
CDR3: CASSLGLNEKLFF
DNA: TGTGCCAGCAGCTTAGGGCTTAATGAAAAACTGTTTTTT

J: TRBJ1-5
D: TRBD1
size: few
V: TRBV27
CDR3: CASRSELGTVNQPQHF
DNA: TGTGCCAGCAGAAGCGAACTGGGGACAGTCAATCAGCCCCAGCATTTT

J: TRBJ2-2
D: .
size: .
V: TRBV5-4
CDR3: CASSLGDLWNTGELFF
DNA: TGTGCCAGCAGCCTGGGGGACTTATGGAACACCGGGGAGCTGTTTTTT

J: TRBJ1-2
D: TRBD1
size: few
V: TRBV7-8
CDR3: CASTPWTGTNYGYTF
DNA: TGTGCCAGCACCCCATGGACAGGGACCAACTATGGCTACACCTTC